The present entry profiles one TCR beta chain with its context. The antigen is not known. This CDR3 region has 19 residues. The germline V gene has CDR1 LNHDA and CDR2 SQIVND (reference sequence). Trimming shortened V by 1 base and J by 0 bases, and 20 bases separated the two germline ends. Anyone with autoimmune disease history or systemic immunosuppression was excluded. The data derive from a study of OX40 agonist ivuxolimab in advanced cancers. Study-wide background: Patients were given ivuxolimab, an antibody that agonizes OX40 (CD134).

The method was immunoSEQ multiplex PCR; TCRdb's version includes in-frame clones alone and lacks a portion of them. Of under 90,000 clones listed, over 75% are singletons. Study-level results: Mean expanded clone counts were higher in CD8+ than CD4+ T cells.

The receptor was isolated from an adult with an advanced solid tumor such as melanoma, head and neck, liver or kidney cancer. Sample: CD4+ or CD8+ T cells sorted from blood, taken in a trial of the OX40 agonist ivuxolimab. The chain employs TRBV19 and TRBJ2-3; D not resolved. The CDR3: CASSIGPIYSRSSTDTQYF. The CDR3 DNA sequence: TGTGCCAGTAGTATAGGACCAATTTATTCCAGATCTAGCACAGATACGCAGTATTTT.